The clone carrying this TCR beta chain was picked up a small number of times. What it binds is unknown. Other DNA variants within this sample encode the same CDR3. The sample is drawn from a study of CD8+ T cells in alopecia areata. Study-wide results and caveats: Tofacitinib significantly decreased scalp clonality and expanded CD8+ clones among top 100.

RNA was extracted and reverse transcribed into cDNA as the sequencing template. The data were produced by immunoSEQ multiplex PCR, yet TCRdb's version contains in-frame clones alone and is incomplete. Among hundreds of thousands of clones listed, about 60% were seen once. In germline, CDR1 is MNHEY, CDR2 SVGAGI. This CDR3 is built from 13 residues. V dropped 5 bases and J dropped 8 bases, with 15 bases sitting between them. Documented treatment: oral pan-JAK inhibitor, 5-10 mg twice daily. Both peripheral blood and punch biopsies of lesional scalp skin were obtained from patients who had alopecia areata. Sorting separated CD4+ and CD8+ T cells out of PBMCs.

The gene calls are TRBV6-5 and TRBJ1-2, with D possibly being TRBD1 (5 bases). The sequences come from CD4+ T cells sorted from blood, collected around week 52, from a patient treated with tofacitinib. The sequence derives from a human donor with alopecia areata. In DNA, the CDR3 is TGTGCCAGCAGTCAGGGCTTGGCCGGGGGCTACACCTTC. Translated: CASSQGLAGGYTF.